This TCR beta chain was sequenced for a study of T cell repertoires in cytomegalovirus infection. This clonotype was counted only a few times. The V gene's germline CDR1 is DFQATT and CDR2 SNEGSKA (reference sequence). This CDR3 region has 13 residues. J gave up 3 bases and V 4 bases, and 4 bases lay outside the gene matches. TCRdb reprocessed the reads with MiXCR, giving one entry per CDR3 protein. The data hold some 300,000 distinct CDR3 sequences, with approximately 8.9% observed a single time. The specimen sequenced was PBMCs. The rearrangement joins TRBV20-1 to TRBJ1-1; 8 nucleotides agree with TRBD1. The origin of this receptor is a human donor in good health (CMV status not recorded). Some clones in this sample may be carry-over from other donors' samples. CDR3 residues: CSAKTGGYTEAFF. The CDR3 coding sequence is TGCAGTGCTAAAACAGGGGGATACACTGAAGCTTTCTTT.